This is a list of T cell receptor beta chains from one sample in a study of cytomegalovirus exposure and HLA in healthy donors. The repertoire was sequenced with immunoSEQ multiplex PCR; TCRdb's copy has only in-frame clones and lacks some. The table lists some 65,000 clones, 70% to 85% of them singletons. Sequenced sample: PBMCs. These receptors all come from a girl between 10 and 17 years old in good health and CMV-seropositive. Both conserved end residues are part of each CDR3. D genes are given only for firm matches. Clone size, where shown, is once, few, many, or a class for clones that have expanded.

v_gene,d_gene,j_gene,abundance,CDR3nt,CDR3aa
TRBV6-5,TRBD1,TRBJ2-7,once,TGTGCCAGCATCGGGACAGGGGCCTCCTACGAGCAGTACTTC,CASIGTGASYEQYF
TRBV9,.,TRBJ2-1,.,TGTGCCAGCAGCGTAGTAGGGGGTGGGTACAATGAGCAGTTCTTC,CASSVVGGGYNEQFF
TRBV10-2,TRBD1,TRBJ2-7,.,TGCGCCAGCAGTGAGCTGATGAGGGGGCCCGAGCAGTACTTC,CASSELMRGPEQYF
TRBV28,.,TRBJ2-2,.,TGTGCCAGCAGGAGTTCGGGGGAGCTGTTTTTT,CASRSSGELFF
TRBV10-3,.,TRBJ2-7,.,TGTGCCATCCGGGGTGAGGGGACTGGCCACTACTACGAGCAGTACTTC,CAIRGEGTGHYYEQYF
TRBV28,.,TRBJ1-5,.,TGTGCCAGCATCCTGAATTCGATTCCCGGTCAGCCCCAGCATTTT,CASILNSIPGQPQHF
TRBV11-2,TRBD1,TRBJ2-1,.,TGTGCCAGCAGCCAGGACCCGACAGGGGTCAATGAGCAGTTCTTC,CASSQDPTGVNEQFF
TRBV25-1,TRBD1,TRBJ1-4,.,TGTGCCAGCAGCCGAGGAGGGGGCAATGAAAAACTGTTTTTT,CASSRGGGNEKLFF
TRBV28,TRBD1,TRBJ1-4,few,TGTGCCAGCAGTACAACAGGGGAGGCAACTAATGAAAAACTGTTTTTT,CASSTTGEATNEKLFF
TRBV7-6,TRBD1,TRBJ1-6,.,TGTGCCAGCAGCTCGGGACAGGGTTCTAATTCACCCCTCCACTTT,CASSSGQGSNSPLHF
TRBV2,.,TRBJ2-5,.,TGTGCCAGCAGTACCGACAGGAACCAAGAGACCCAGTACTTC,CASSTDRNQETQYF
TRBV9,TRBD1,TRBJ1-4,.,TGTGCCAGCAGCCTTCAGACCGGGACAGCGAATGAAAAACTGTTTTTT,CASSLQTGTANEKLFF
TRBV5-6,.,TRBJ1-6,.,TGTGCCAGCAGCCCCCAGGTAAATTCACCCCTCCACTTT,CASSPQVNSPLHF
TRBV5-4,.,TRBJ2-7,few,TGTGCCAGCAGACCCGGACACGTTTACGAGCAGTACTTC,CASRPGHVYEQYF
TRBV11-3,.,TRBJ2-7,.,TGTGCCAGCAGCTTAGGGAGGGCAGGATTTCCCCCCTACGAGCAGTACTTC,CASSLGRAGFPPYEQYF
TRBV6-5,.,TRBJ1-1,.,TGTGCCAGCAGCTATGGACGGCGGGGGACTGAAGCTTTCTTT,CASSYGRRGTEAFF
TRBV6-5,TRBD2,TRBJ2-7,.,TGTGCCAGCAGAAACGGGGGGGGGACTTCCGAGCAGTACTTC,CASRNGGGTSEQYF
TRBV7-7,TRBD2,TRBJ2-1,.,TGTGCTAGCAGCTTTGAGAGCGGGGGGGCCTATGAGCAGTTCTTC,CASSFESGGAYEQFF
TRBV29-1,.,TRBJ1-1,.,TGCAGCGTTGGGGGGCGAAACACTGAAGCTTTCTTT,CSVGGRNTEAFF
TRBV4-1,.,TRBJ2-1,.,TGCGCCAGCAGCCAGTGGGACTCCAACCCTTACAATGAGCAGTTCTTC,CASSQWDSNPYNEQFF
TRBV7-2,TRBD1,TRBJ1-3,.,TGTGCCAGCAGCTCGACAGGGCAGAACACCATATATTTT,CASSSTGQNTIYF
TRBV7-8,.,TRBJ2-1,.,TGTGCCAGCAGACCCCCAGGCTCCTACAATGAGCAGTTCTTC,CASRPPGSYNEQFF
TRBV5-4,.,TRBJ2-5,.,TGTGCCAGCAGCTTCCCGGGTGAGACCCAGTACTTC,CASSFPGETQYF
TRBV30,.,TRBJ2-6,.,TGTGCCTGGAGGCCGGGGTTCCCTGGGGCCAACGTCCTGACTTTC,CAWRPGFPGANVLTF
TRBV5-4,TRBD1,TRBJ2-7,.,TGTGCCAGCAGCTCAAAGCTACGGACAGGGAGCTACGAGCAGTACTTC,CASSSKLRTGSYEQYF
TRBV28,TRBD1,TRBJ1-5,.,TGTGCCAGCAGCTCCGGACAGGGGGGCAATCAGCCCCAGCATTTT,CASSSGQGGNQPQHF
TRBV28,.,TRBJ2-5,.,TGTGCCAGCAGTTTTCTCGCCTTTACCGGGGAGACCCAGTACTTC,CASSFLAFTGETQYF
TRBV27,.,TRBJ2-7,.,TGTGCCAGCACAGGGCCTAACTCCTACGAGCAGTACTTC,CASTGPNSYEQYF
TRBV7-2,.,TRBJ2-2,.,TGTGCCAGCAGCTTACAAACCGGCACCGGGGAGCTGTTTTTT,CASSLQTGTGELFF
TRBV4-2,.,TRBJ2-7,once,TGTGCCAGCAGCCAAGATCGACTCGGGGAGCAGTACTTC,CASSQDRLGEQYF
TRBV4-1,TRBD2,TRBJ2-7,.,TGCGCCAGCCGTACGACTAGCGGGGGCTACGAGCAGTACTTC,CASRTTSGGYEQYF
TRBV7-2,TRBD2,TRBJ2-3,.,TGTGCCAGCAGACTAGCGGGAGGGGGCACAGATACGCAGTATTTT,CASRLAGGGTDTQYF